These T cell receptor beta chains were read from a single sample in a study of shared T cell receptors in the human thymus. This table comes from immunoSEQ multiplex PCR, and its TCRdb copy is limited to in-frame clones, with some not included. The sample carries approximately 400,000 clones, approximately 95% recorded once. The sequencing input was thymocytes. The receptor set was obtained from a human donor. The CDR3 runs from the conserved cysteine through the conserved F or W. A D gene is named only where the DNA matches it firmly. Not every row has a clone size; where given, it reads once, few, many or a size class.

V gene,clone size,J gene,D gene,CDR3 protein,CDR3 DNA
TRBV5-4,.,TRBJ2-7,TRBD2,CASSSPSGTNRPYEQYF,TGTGCCAGCAGCTCACCTAGCGGGACCAACCGACCCTACGAGCAGTACTTC
TRBV4-1,once,TRBJ2-5,TRBD2,CASSQDLLAVGETQYF,TGCGCCAGCAGCCAAGACCTTCTAGCGGTAGGGGAGACCCAGTACTTC
TRBV28,.,TRBJ2-2,TRBD2,CASTFNSGRNSNTGELFF,TGTGCCAGCACCTTTAATAGCGGGAGGAATTCGAACACCGGGGAGCTGTTTTTT
TRBV9,.,TRBJ2-1,.,CASSVDPEVYNEQFF,TGTGCCAGCAGCGTAGACCCGGAGGTCTACAATGAGCAGTTCTTC
TRBV30,.,TRBJ2-2,.,CAWSFRIGELFF,TGTGCCTGGAGCTTCCGTATCGGGGAGCTGTTTTTT
TRBV28,.,TRBJ2-7,.,CASSFETMDYEQYF,TGTGCCAGCAGTTTCGAGACTATGGACTACGAGCAGTACTTC
TRBV6-5,.,TRBJ2-7,TRBD1,CASSDRGLGGEQYF,TGTGCCAGCAGTGACAGGGGACTTGGAGGAGAGCAGTACTTC
TRBV6-5,.,TRBJ2-5,.,CASSQGGETQYF,TGTGCCAGCAGTCAAGGCGGGGAGACCCAGTACTTC
TRBV7-2,.,TRBJ1-4,.,CASSLRGVEGKLFF,TGTGCCAGCAGCCTCCGGGGCGTAGAGGGAAAACTGTTTTTT
TRBV7-8,.,TRBJ2-3,.,CASSLCGDTQYF,TGTGCCAGCAGCTTATGTGGAGATACGCAGTATTTT
TRBV28,once,TRBJ1-4,TRBD1,CASSSRDRVPRGFF,TGTGCCAGCAGTTCACGGGACAGGGTCCCCCGGGGGTTTTTT
TRBV11-2,.,TRBJ1-3,.,CASSLGARESGNTIYF,TGTGCCAGCAGCTTAGGGGCCAGGGAAAGTGGAAACACCATATATTTT
TRBV19,once,TRBJ2-3,.,CASSIVGRPTDTQYF,TGTGCCAGTAGTATAGTGGGCAGGCCCACAGATACGCAGTATTTT
TRBV30,.,TRBJ1-1,.,CAWRISGRVVTEAFF,TGTGCCTGGAGGATCTCGGGGAGAGTGGTCACTGAAGCTTTCTTT
TRBV28,.,TRBJ2-2,.,CASSYPRRDVNTGELFF,TGTGCCAGCAGTTACCCCCGGCGAGACGTGAACACCGGGGAGCTGTTTTTT
TRBV27,.,TRBJ2-1,TRBD2,CATEGGTSGSQEQFF,TGTGCCACCGAGGGGGGGACTAGCGGGTCGCAAGAGCAGTTCTTC
TRBV4-2,.,TRBJ2-7,.,CASSQEVAGSYEQYF,TGTGCCAGCAGCCAAGAGGTTGCAGGGTCCTACGAGCAGTACTTC